A single sample is the source of the 6 T cell receptor beta chains below, sequenced in a study of T cell changes during pregnancy in multiple sclerosis. Using immunoSEQ multiplex PCR, the repertoire was profiled, and TCRdb retains in-frame clones only, with some absent. The data show around 34,000 clones, with 90% seen just once and over 8.5% held by the top ten. This specimen was CD8+ T cells from peripheral blood mononuclear cells, taken before pregnancy. These receptors all stem from a female donor with multiple sclerosis, enrolled in a pregnancy study.

V and J are TRBV4-3 and TRBJ2-5, with 16 bases identical to TRBD2. With 4 bases clipped from V and 5 bases from J, the junction kept 4 bases outside the gene matches. This CDR3 spans 16 amino acids. The V gene's germline CDR1 is LGHNA and CDR2 YSLEER. The CDR3 coding sequence is TGCGCCAGCAGCCCGGGACTAGCGGGGGGGGGCGAGACCCAGTACTTC. It is translated as CASSPGLAGGGETQYF.

This clone was recorded only once. This sequence joins TRBV30 and TRBJ2-1, with 9 nucleotides matching TRBD1. Germline lookup yields CDR1 GTSNPN and CDR2 SVGIG (reference sequence). The CDR3 is 18 residues long. After removal of 0 bases from V and 6 bases from J, the junction contained 15 bases not matched to a gene. CDR3 protein: CAWSVRTGVFRAGNEQFF. The CDR3 DNA follows: TGTGCCTGGAGTGTAAGGACAGGGGTTTTTAGGGCCGGCAATGAGCAGTTCTTC. Full variable domain (remainder filled in from reference TRBV30 and TRBJ2-1): SQTIHQWPATLVQPVGSPLSLECTVEGTSNPNLYWYRQAAGRGLQLLFYSVGIGQISSEVPQNLSASRPQDRQFILSSKKLLLSDSGFYLCAWSVRTGVFRAGNEQFFGPGTRLTVL.

The chain joins TRBV5-6 to TRBJ2-7; TRBD2 agrees at 11 bases. J was trimmed by 3 bases and V by 1 base; bases with no gene match: 6. The CDR3 sequence is 16 residues long. The germline V gene encodes CDR1 SGHDT and CDR2 YYEEEE. CDR3 protein: CASSLTSGRMIYEQYF. In DNA form, the CDR3 reads TGTGCCAGCAGCTTGACTAGCGGGAGAATGATCTACGAGCAGTACTTC.

The chain joins TRBV27 to TRBJ2-5; 12 bases map to TRBD1. Germline CDR1 is MNHEY and CDR2 is SMNVEV (reference sequence). J was trimmed by 5 bases and V by 2 bases; bases with no gene match: 9. CDR3 length equals 17 residues. The CDR3 sequence: CASSLTTGTGGLETQYF. CDR3 DNA sequence: TGTGCCAGCAGTTTAACCACCGGGACAGGGGGCCTGGAGACCCAGTACTTC.

V usage is TRBV9 and J usage is TRBJ1-1; no clear D. This CDR3 comprises 16 residues. Germline CDR1 and CDR2: SGDLS and YYNGEE. Trimming shortened V by 4 bases and J by 5 bases, and 21 bases separated the two germline ends. For the CDR3, the DNA is TGTGCCAGCAGCCCATCAGACCAAAAAGGGAGAACTGAAGCTTTCTTT. Translated, it gives CASSPSDQKGRTEAFF.

The chain couples TRBV4-3 to TRBJ1-2; 7 nucleotides agree with TRBD1. Trimming at V came to 2 bases and at J to 5 bases, leaving 14 bases not matched to a gene. The germline V gene has CDR1 LGHNA and CDR2 YSLEER. CDR3 length equals 17 residues. CDR3 loop: CASSQYIGTVPQYGYTF. The CDR3 nucleotides read TGCGCCAGCAGCCAATACATCGGGACAGTTCCCCAATATGGCTACACCTTC.